This TCR beta chain was profiled in a study of STAT5B mutations in CD4+ large granular lymphocyte leukemia. Control samples were healthy donors' buffy coats. Method: immunoSEQ multiplex PCR; TCRdb's copy keeps in-frame clones and lacks some. This sample carries just over 40,000 clones, less than 85% of them seen once, and the ten largest clones take under 0.4%. Specimen: CD4+ T cells from blood buffy coats. The receptor's source is a human donor in good health.

The CDR3 DNA sequence: TGTGCCAGCACCAAAGGCCCATTCGATAACTACACCTTC. Amino acids: CASTKGPFDNYTF. The rearrangement joins TRBV9 to TRBJ1-2, with unresolved D. Germline lookup yields CDR1 SGDLS and CDR2 YYNGEE. Between the trimmed V and J ends, which lost 6 bases and 10 bases, there was a span of 19 bases. The CDR3 runs to 13 residues. Variable domain in full (rest from reference TRBV9 and TRBJ1-2): DSGVTQTPKHLITATGQRVTLRCSPRSGDLSVYWYQQSLDQGLQFLIQYYNGEERAKGNILERFSAQQFPDLHSELNLSSLELGDSALYFCASTKGPFDNYTFGSGTRLTVV.